One and the same sample provided the 29 T cell receptor beta chains below, sequenced in a study of blood T cell repertoires in COVID-19. Profiling relied on immunoSEQ multiplex PCR, and the TCRdb table lists in-frame clones only, not all of them. Of about 180,000 clones listed, approximately 83% are singletons. The sequencing sample was made of peripheral blood. Receptors originate from a man aged 55 to 70 with acute or convalescent COVID-19.

V and J are TRBV5-8 and TRBJ1-1; 7 nucleotides align to TRBD1. Germline V lookup: CDR1 SGHTS, CDR2 YDEGEE. The CDR3 consists of 14 residues. Trimming removed 4 bases from V and 6 bases from J; junction bases left unmatched: 9. The CDR3 is CASSTGVTGPEAFF. In DNA, the CDR3 is TGTGCCAGCAGCACAGGGGTGACAGGGCCTGAAGCTTTCTTT.

The V and J genes are TRBV5-5 and TRBJ1-1; perhaps TRBD1 as D (6 bases). CDR1 is SGHKS, CDR2 YYEKEE, per germline (reference sequence). This CDR3 spans 12 amino acids. V lost 4 bases and J 6 bases, leaving 10 bases between the germline ends. DNA of the CDR3: TGTGCCAGCAGCCAACAGGGTTCTGAAGCTTTCTTT. Amino acid sequence: CASSQQGSEAFF.

The chain couples TRBV5-1 to TRBJ2-7; possibly TRBD2 for D (6 bases). Germline-derived CDR1 and CDR2 are SGHRS and YFSETQ. The CDR3 totals 16 residues. The ends were cut back, 0 bases at V and 6 bases at J, with 19 bases in the middle. The CDR3 loop is CASSLDIGGEKSEQYF. CDR3 sequence (DNA): TGCGCCAGCAGCTTGGATATTGGAGGGGAGAAGAGCGAGCAGTACTTC.

The gene calls are TRBV7-6 and TRBJ2-1, with D maybe TRBD2 (6 bases). The V and J ends lost 5 bases and 3 bases respectively, with 20 bases between them. The CDR3 runs to 17 residues. Germline V gene lookup returns CDR1 SGHVS and CDR2 FNYEAQ. CDR3 loop: CASSPRRVIADYNEQFF. As DNA, the CDR3 is TGTGCCAGCAGCCCCAGAAGGGTGATAGCGGACTACAATGAGCAGTTCTTC.

CDR3 DNA: TGTGCCAGCAGCCTCGAGAGTTTCAATGAGCAGTTCTTC. Its protein is CASSLESFNEQFF. The chain is built from TRBV7-9 and TRBJ2-1; no clear D. Germline assignment: CDR1 SEHNR and CDR2 FQNEAQ (reference sequence). This CDR3 region has 13 residues. Between the trimmed V and J ends, which lost 5 bases and 6 bases, there was a span of 11 bases.

This rearrangement joins TRBV6-6 to TRBJ1-4; D is uncertain. The length of the CDR3 is 13 residues. Trimming shortened V by 7 bases and J by 4 bases, and 10 bases separated the two germline ends. Per germline, CDR1 MNHNY and CDR2 SVGAGI (reference sequence). For the CDR3, the DNA is TGTGCCAGCAACCAGGCTTTTAATGAAAAACTGTTTTTT. This translates into CASNQAFNEKLFF.

This clone was seen once. This chain joins TRBV18 and TRBJ1-1; D gene uncertain. The germline gives CDR1 KGHSH, CDR2 LQKENI. The CDR3 contains 14 residues. V lost 6 bases and J lost 0, with 11 bases in between. The CDR3 region is CASSPGSVNTEAFF. The CDR3 DNA follows: TGTGCCAGCTCTCCGGGGTCGGTGAACACTGAAGCTTTCTTT.

The rearrangement uses TRBV3-1 (or the pseudogene TRBV3-2) and TRBJ2-7; maybe TRBD2 (5 bases). The V gene's germline CDR1 is LGHDT and CDR2 YNNKEL (reference sequence). This CDR3 comprises 12 residues. V was pared by 3 bases and J by 7 bases, with 10 bases between. CDR3 coding DNA: TGTGCCAGCAGCCAGCGGTCGGGGGAGCAGTACTTC. It codes for CASSQRSGEQYF.

This clone showed up just once. The rearrangement joins TRBV3-1 (or the pseudogene TRBV3-2) to TRBJ2-1; 9 nucleotides line up with TRBD2. Germline V CDR1 and CDR2: LGHDT, YNNKEL (reference sequence). V lost 0 bases, J lost 6 bases, and 12 bases stayed unmatched. The CDR3 has 18 amino acids. Here the CDR3 DNA reads TGTGCCAGCAGCCAAGAAGGTCGCGGGAGGGCCAGGAGCAATGAGCAGTTCTTC. Amino acid sequence: CASSQEGRGRARSNEQFF.

The chain recombines TRBV2 with TRBJ2-1; 11 bases agree with TRBD1. Per the germline V gene, CDR1 is SNHLY and CDR2 is FYNNEI. J was trimmed by 8 bases and V by 1 base; bases with no gene match: 7. CDR3 length: 16 residues. The CDR3 region is CASSEVGDRGSYEQFF. The CDR3 DNA reads as TGTGCCAGCAGTGAAGTTGGGGACAGGGGGTCTTATGAGCAGTTCTTC.

The chain combines TRBV6-5 with TRBJ2-1, with D perhaps matching TRBD1 (5 bases). CDR1 and CDR2 (germline): MNHEY, SVGAGI. Between the trimmed V and J ends, which lost 4 bases and 10 bases, there was a span of 14 bases. This CDR3 has 13 amino acids. The CDR3: CASSWGRHAEQFF. CDR3 coding DNA: TGTGCCAGCAGTTGGGGCAGACACGCGGAGCAGTTCTTC.

This clone has only a few counts. The gene calls are TRBV5-6 and TRBJ1-1; 8 bases are shared with TRBD1. Trimming cost V 0 bases and J 1 base; bases outside gene matches: 2. There are 15 residues in the CDR3. Germline CDR1 SGHDT, CDR2 YYEEEE. The CDR3 sequence is CASSLGDRKNTEAFF. CDR3 bases: TGTGCCAGCAGCTTGGGGGACAGGAAGAACACTGAAGCTTTCTTT.

This rearrangement joins TRBV4-3 to TRBJ2-7; D call uncertain. V gave up 0 bases and J gave up 2 bases, with 5 bases separating them. This CDR3 is 13 amino acids long. Germline CDR1 reads LGHNA; CDR2 reads YSLEER. In DNA, the CDR3 is TGCGCCAGCAGCCAAGAGCCAGCCTACGAGCAGTACTTC. Encoded protein: CASSQEPAYEQYF.

The J gene is TRBJ2-2, the V gene TRBV10-1; D not resolved. The germline V and J ends were trimmed by 4 bases and 9 bases, with 12 bases remaining between them. There are 13 residues in the CDR3. Germline CDR1 WNHNN, CDR2 SYGVQD (reference sequence). CDR3 DNA: TGCGCCAGCAGTGGAACGAATTGGCGGGAGCTGTTTTTT. Its protein is CASSGTNWRELFF.

The chain carries TRBV7-2 and TRBJ2-1, with D unresolved. Germline V gives CDR1 SGHTA, CDR2 FQGNSA. The V gene lost 3 bases and the J gene lost 0 bases, with 9 bases spanning the gap. The CDR3 is 15 amino acids. The chain's CDR3 is CASSFGPSSYNEQFF. The CDR3 bases are TGTGCCAGCAGCTTTGGGCCGAGCTCCTACAATGAGCAGTTCTTC. The entire variable domain, with the rest obtained from reference TRBV7-2 and TRBJ2-1, is as follows: GAGVSQSPSNKVTEKGKDVELRCDPISGHTALYWYRQSLGQGLEFLIYFQGNSAPDKSGLPSDRFSAERTGGSVSTLTIQRTQQEDSAVYLCASSFGPSSYNEQFFGPGTRLTVL.

V gene TRBV6-2 or TRBV6-3 combines with J gene TRBJ2-1, with 9 positions matching TRBD2. Germline CDR1 is MNHEY and CDR2 is SVGEGT. V gave up 5 bases and J gave up 4 bases; unmatched junction bases: 0. The CDR3 sequence is 13 residues long. In DNA, the CDR3 is TGTGCCAGCAGTCTAGCGGGGTACAATGAGCAGTTCTTC. Translated: CASSLAGYNEQFF.

The rearrangement links TRBV2 to TRBJ1-6; 8 bases line up with TRBD1. The CDR3 is 14 amino acids. CDR1 and CDR2 from the germline V gene are SNHLY and FYNNEI. V trimming: 7 bases; J trimming: 8 bases; junction bases outside the gene matches: 7. The chain's CDR3 is CASTGDRTYSPLHF. DNA for the CDR3: TGTGCCAGCACCGGGGACAGGACCTATTCACCCCTCCACTTT.

The chain couples TRBV5-1 to TRBJ2-5; TRBD1 matches at 9 bases. In germline, CDR1 is SGHRS, CDR2 YFSETQ. CDR3 length: 15 residues. Germline trimming cut 3 bases from V and 5 bases from J; bases unmatched to any gene: 8. The DNA for the CDR3 is TGCGCCAGCAGCTCAACAGGGGGCGCGGGGGAGACCCAGTACTTC. It translates to CASSSTGGAGETQYF.

With regard to this clone: The same CDR3 arises from other DNA sequences in this sample as well. The chain links TRBV5-1 to TRBJ1-1; 8 bases match TRBD1. CDR3 size: 14 residues. The J segment lost 1 base and the V segment lost 4 bases, leaving 3 bases of the junction unmatched. The V gene's germline CDR1 is SGHRS and CDR2 YFSETQ. The CDR3 nucleotides read TGCGCCAGCAGCCTACAGGGGGGGAACACTGAAGCTTTCTTT. The encoded protein is CASSLQGGNTEAFF. Variable domain in full (rest from reference TRBV5-1 and TRBJ1-1): KAGVTQTPRYLIKTRGQQVTLSCSPISGHRSVSWYQQTPGQGLQFLFEYFSETQRNKGNFPGRFSGRQFSNSRSEMNVSTLELGDSALYLCASSLQGGNTEAFFGQGTRLTVV.

DNA of the CDR3: TGTGCCAGCAGCAAGCGGGGGGTCTACGAGCAGTACTTC. It specifies CASSKRGVYEQYF. The chain joins TRBV21-1 to TRBJ2-7; the D call of TRBD2 is as the table states it, not checked on the DNA. TRBV21-1 is noted as a pseudogene. The CDR3 sequence is 13 residues long.

V usage is TRBV7-2 and J usage is TRBJ2-1; the match to TRBD2 covers 9 bases. Germline V gives CDR1 SGHTA, CDR2 FQGNSA. V shed 0 bases and J 6 bases; nucleotides not matched to a gene: 6. The CDR3 is 16 residues long. In DNA, the CDR3 is TGTGCCAGCAGCTTAGCTTACTTTAGCGGGAGCAATGAGCAGTTCTTC. Translation gives CASSLAYFSGSNEQFF. The full variable domain, with the rest looked up from reference TRBV7-2 and TRBJ2-1, is GAGVSQSPSNKVTEKGKDVELRCDPISGHTALYWYRQSLGQGLEFLIYFQGNSAPDKSGLPSDRFSAERTGGSVSTLTIQRTQQEDSAVYLCASSLAYFSGSNEQFFGPGTRLTVL.

In its sample, this clone was seen once. The chain uses TRBV25-1 and TRBJ1-2, with D tentatively TRBD1 (5 bases). The germline gives CDR1 MGHDK, CDR2 SYGVNS. CDR3 length: 14 amino acids. V gave up 6 bases and J gave up 1 base, with 12 bases separating them. In nucleotides, the CDR3 is TGTGCCAGCAGATCAGGGTGGGTTAACTATGGCTACACCTTC. Its protein is CASRSGWVNYGYTF.

V gene TRBV27 combines with J gene TRBJ1-4, with 9 bases identical to TRBD1. After removal of 6 bases from V and 6 bases from J, the junction contained 8 bases not matched to a gene. In germline, CDR1 is MNHEY, CDR2 SMNVEV (reference sequence). The CDR3 has 15 amino acids. The CDR3 protein is CASSPRTGEDEKLFF. The DNA for the CDR3 is TGTGCCAGCAGCCCACGGACAGGGGAGGATGAAAAACTGTTTTTT.

V is TRBV7-2 and J is TRBJ2-5; 9 bases are a match to TRBD1. This CDR3 comprises 14 residues. Per germline, CDR1 SGHTA and CDR2 FQGNSA. V was pared by 5 bases and J by 5 bases, with 6 bases of the junction left unmatched. The CDR3 loop is CASSLTGGAETQYF. Here the CDR3 DNA reads TGTGCCAGCAGCCTCACAGGGGGCGCGGAGACCCAGTACTTC. Combining the CDR3 with reference TRBV7-2 and TRBJ2-5 gives the whole variable domain GAGVSQSPSNKVTEKGKDVELRCDPISGHTALYWYRQSLGQGLEFLIYFQGNSAPDKSGLPSDRFSAERTGGSVSTLTIQRTQQEDSAVYLCASSLTGGAETQYFGPGTRLLVL.

V usage is TRBV28 and J usage is TRBJ2-7; possible D gene TRBD2, 5 bases. V gave up 7 bases and J gave up 3 bases, with 10 bases separating them. CDR1 is MDHEN, CDR2 SYDVKM, per germline. This CDR3 contains 12 residues. The CDR3 reads CASTLGDYEQYF. The CDR3 DNA is TGTGCCAGCACCCTGGGAGACTACGAGCAGTACTTC.

The chain couples TRBV9 to TRBJ2-4, with a weak D call TRBD2 (6 bases). Per germline, CDR1 SGDLS and CDR2 YYNGEE. V shed 0 bases and J shed 2 bases, with 9 bases lying between them. The CDR3 is 15 residues long. In nucleotides, the CDR3 is TGTGCCAGCAGCGTAGGGGCGGGGACCAAAAACATTCAGTACTTC. It yields the protein CASSVGAGTKNIQYF.

V gene TRBV3-1 (or the pseudogene TRBV3-2) combines with J gene TRBJ1-2; 10 bases are shared with TRBD1. Germline CDR1 reads LGHDT; CDR2 reads YNNKEL (reference sequence). The CDR3 sequence is 15 residues long. J gave up 8 bases and V 3 bases, and 9 bases lay outside the gene matches. CDR3 region: CASSQDGQGGYGYTF. CDR3 coding DNA: TGTGCCAGCAGCCAGGATGGACAGGGGGGGTACGGCTACACCTTC.

This rearrangement joins TRBV5-1 to TRBJ2-7, with D perhaps matching TRBD1 (6 bases). The CDR3 is 12 residues long. The V and J ends lost 4 bases and 6 bases respectively, with 11 bases between them. The germline V gene encodes CDR1 SGHRS and CDR2 YFSETQ. The CDR3 protein is CASSATGLEQYF. As DNA, the CDR3 is TGCGCCAGCAGCGCAACAGGGCTCGAGCAGTACTTC.

The chain combines TRBV10-3 with TRBJ2-6; maybe TRBD1 (5 bases). The CDR3 totals 15 residues. V dropped 6 bases and J dropped 0 bases, with 9 bases sitting between them. The germline V gene has CDR1 ENHRY and CDR2 SYGVKD. CDR3 DNA sequence: TGTGCCATCAGCGCAGGGTACTCTGGGGCCAACGTCCTGACTTTC. Protein: CAISAGYSGANVLTF.